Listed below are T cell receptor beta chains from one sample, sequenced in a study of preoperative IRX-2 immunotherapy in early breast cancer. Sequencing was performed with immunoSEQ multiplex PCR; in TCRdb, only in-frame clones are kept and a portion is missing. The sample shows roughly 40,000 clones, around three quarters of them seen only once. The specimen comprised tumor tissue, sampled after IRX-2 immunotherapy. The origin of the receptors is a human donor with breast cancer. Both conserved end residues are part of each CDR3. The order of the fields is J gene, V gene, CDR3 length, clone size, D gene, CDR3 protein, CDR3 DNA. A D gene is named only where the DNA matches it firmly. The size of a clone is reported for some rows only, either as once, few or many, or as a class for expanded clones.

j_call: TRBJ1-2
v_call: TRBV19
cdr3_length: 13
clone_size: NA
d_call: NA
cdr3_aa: CASDPRGLGGYTF
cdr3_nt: TGTGCCAGTGACCCCAGGGGACTCGGAGGCTACACCTTC

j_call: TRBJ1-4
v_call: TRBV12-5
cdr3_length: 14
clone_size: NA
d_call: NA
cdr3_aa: CASGFGGDGEKLFF
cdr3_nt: TGTGCTAGTGGTTTTGGGGGGGACGGTGAAAAACTGTTTTTT

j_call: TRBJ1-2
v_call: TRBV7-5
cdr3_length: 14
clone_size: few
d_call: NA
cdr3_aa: CASSLDQDAYGYTF
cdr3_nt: TGTGCCAGCAGCTTAGACCAGGACGCCTATGGCTACACCTTC

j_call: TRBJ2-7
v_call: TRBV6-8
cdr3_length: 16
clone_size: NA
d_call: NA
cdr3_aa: CASSLSSATLTYEQYF
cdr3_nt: TGTGCCAGCAGTTTATCCTCGGCCACCCTTACCTACGAGCAGTACTTC

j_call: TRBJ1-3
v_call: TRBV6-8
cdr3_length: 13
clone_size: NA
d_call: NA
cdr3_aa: CASSYGQGGTIYF
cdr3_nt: TGTGCCAGCAGTTACGGGCAGGGAGGCACCATATATTTT

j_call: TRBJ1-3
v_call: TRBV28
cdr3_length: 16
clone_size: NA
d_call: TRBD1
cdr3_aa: CASSFIYRGPGNTIYF
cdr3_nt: TGTGCCAGCAGTTTCATTTATAGGGGGCCGGGAAACACCATATATTTT

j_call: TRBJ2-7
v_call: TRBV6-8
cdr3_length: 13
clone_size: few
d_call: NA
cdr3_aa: CASIDSANYEQYF
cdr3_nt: TGTGCCAGCATCGACAGTGCTAACTACGAGCAGTACTTC

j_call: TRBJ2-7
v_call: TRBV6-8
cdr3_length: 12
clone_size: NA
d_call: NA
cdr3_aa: CASSATRYEQYF
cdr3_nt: TGTGCCAGCAGTGCGACCCGGTACGAGCAGTACTTC

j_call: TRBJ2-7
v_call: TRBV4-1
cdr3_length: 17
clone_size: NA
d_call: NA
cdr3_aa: CASSQISGRGGVVRQYF
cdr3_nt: TGCGCCAGCAGCCAAATCTCCGGGCGAGGGGGGGTCGTTAGGCAGTACTTC

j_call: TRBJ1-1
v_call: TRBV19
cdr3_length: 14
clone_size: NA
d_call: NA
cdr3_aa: CASSIKLRNTEAFF
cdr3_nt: TGTGCCAGTAGTATAAAGTTGCGGAACACTGAAGCTTTCTTT

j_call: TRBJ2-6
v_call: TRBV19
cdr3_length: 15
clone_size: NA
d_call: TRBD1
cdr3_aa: CATRTGSSGANVLTF
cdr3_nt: TGTGCCACCCGGACAGGTAGCTCTGGGGCCAACGTCCTGACTTTC

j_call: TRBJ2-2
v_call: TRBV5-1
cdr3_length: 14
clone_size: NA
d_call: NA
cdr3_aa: CASSLDSGDGELFF
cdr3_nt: TGCGCCAGCAGCTTGGATTCTGGAGACGGGGAGCTGTTTTTT

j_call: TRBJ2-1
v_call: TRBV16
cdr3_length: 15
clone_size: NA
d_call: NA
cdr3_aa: CASSQYTGTYNEQFF
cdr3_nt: TGTGCCAGCAGCCAATATACAGGCACCTACAATGAGCAGTTCTTC

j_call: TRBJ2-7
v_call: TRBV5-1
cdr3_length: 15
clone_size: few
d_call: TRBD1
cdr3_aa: CASSLGRGQSYEQYF
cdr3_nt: TGCGCCAGCAGCTTGGGCCGGGGACAGTCCTACGAGCAGTACTTC

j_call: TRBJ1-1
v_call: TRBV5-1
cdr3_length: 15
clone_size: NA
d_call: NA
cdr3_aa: CASSLRGAPNTEAFF
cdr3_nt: TGCGCCAGCAGCTTGAGGGGGGCCCCGAACACTGAAGCTTTCTTT

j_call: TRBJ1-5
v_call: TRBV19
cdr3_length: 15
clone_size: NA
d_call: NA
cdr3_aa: CATNLLGANNQPQHF
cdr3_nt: TGTGCCACCAATCTGTTGGGGGCCAACAATCAGCCCCAGCATTTT

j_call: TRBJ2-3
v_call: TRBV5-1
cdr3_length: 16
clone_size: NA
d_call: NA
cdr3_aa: CASSLDRGGATDTQYF
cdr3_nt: TGCGCCAGCAGCTTGGACAGGGGGGGTGCAACAGATACGCAGTATTTT

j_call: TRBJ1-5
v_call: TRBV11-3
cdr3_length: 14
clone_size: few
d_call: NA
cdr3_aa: CASSAIYSNQPQHF
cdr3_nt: TGTGCCAGCAGCGCAATTTATAGCAATCAGCCCCAGCATTTT

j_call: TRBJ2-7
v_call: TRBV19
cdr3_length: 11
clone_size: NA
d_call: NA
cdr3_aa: CASSIQGEQYF
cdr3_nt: TGTGCCAGTAGTATACAGGGCGAGCAGTACTTC

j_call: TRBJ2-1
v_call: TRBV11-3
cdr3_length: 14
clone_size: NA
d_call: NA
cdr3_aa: CASSLWGTDNEQFF
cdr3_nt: TGTGCCAGCAGCTTATGGGGGACGGACAATGAGCAGTTCTTC

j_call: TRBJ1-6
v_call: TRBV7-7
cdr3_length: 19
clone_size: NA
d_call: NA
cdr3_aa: CASSLDFPGQSSYNSPLHF
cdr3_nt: TGTGCCAGCAGCTTAGATTTCCCGGGACAAAGCTCCTATAATTCACCCCTCCACTTT

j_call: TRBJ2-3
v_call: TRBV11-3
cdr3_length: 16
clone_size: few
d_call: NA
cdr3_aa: CASSPPGHLSTDTQYF
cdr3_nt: TGTGCCAGCAGCCCACCGGGACACCTATCCACAGATACGCAGTATTTT

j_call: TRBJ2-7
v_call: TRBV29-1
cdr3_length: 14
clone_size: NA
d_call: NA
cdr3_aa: CSVESSEGRGEQYF
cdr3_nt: TGCAGCGTTGAGAGCTCGGAAGGCCGCGGCGAGCAGTACTTC

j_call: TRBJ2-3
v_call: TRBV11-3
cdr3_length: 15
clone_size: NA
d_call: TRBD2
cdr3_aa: CASSPLAGGTDTQYF
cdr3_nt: TGTGCCAGCAGCCCCTTAGCGGGGGGCACAGATACGCAGTATTTT

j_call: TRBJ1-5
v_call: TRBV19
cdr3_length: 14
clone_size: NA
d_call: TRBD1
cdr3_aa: CASSIGQGYQPQHF
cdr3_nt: TGTGCCAGTAGTATCGGACAGGGGTATCAGCCCCAGCATTTT

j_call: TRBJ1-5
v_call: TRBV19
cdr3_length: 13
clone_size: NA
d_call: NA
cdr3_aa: CASSSPARQPQHF
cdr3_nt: TGTGCCAGTAGTAGTCCCGCGAGGCAGCCCCAGCATTTT

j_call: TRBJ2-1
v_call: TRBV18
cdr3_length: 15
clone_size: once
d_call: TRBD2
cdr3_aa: CASSLGRGGYNEQFF
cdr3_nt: TGTGCCAGCTCCTTAGGTCGGGGGGGCTACAATGAGCAGTTCTTC

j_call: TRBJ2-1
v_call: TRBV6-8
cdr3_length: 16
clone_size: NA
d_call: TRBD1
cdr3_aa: CASRGQGGRSYNEQFF
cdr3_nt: TGTGCCAGCAGGGGACAGGGGGGTAGATCTTACAATGAGCAGTTCTTC

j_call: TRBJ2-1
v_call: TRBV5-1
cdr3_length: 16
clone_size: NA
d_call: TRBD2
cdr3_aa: CASSLVTGGSYNEQFF
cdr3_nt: TGCGCCAGCAGCTTGGTTACGGGAGGATCCTACAATGAGCAGTTCTTC

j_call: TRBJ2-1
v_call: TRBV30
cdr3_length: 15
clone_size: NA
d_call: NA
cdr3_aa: CAWSDSGQFYNEQFF
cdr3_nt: TGTGCCTGGAGTGACTCTGGACAGTTCTACAATGAGCAGTTCTTC

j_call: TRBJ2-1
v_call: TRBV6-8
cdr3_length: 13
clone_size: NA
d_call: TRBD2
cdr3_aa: CASTTSGRAEQFF
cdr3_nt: TGTGCCAGCACGACTAGCGGGAGGGCAGAGCAGTTCTTC

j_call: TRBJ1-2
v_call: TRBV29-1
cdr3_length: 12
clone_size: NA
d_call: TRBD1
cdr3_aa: CSVDQGDYGYTF
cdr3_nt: TGCAGCGTTGACCAGGGGGACTATGGCTACACCTTC

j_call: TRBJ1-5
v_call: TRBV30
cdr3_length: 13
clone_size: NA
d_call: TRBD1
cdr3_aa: CAWSVTGDQPQHF
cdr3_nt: TGTGCCTGGAGTGTAACAGGGGATCAGCCCCAGCATTTT

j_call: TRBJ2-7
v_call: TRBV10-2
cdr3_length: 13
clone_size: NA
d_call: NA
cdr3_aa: CASLAGPYYEQYF
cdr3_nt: TGCGCCAGCTTGGCGGGACCCTACTACGAGCAGTACTTC

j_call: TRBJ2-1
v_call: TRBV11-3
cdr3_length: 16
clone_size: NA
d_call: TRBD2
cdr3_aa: CASSSQERGNYNEQFF
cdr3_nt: TGTGCCAGCAGCTCTCAGGAGCGGGGGAACTACAATGAGCAGTTCTTC

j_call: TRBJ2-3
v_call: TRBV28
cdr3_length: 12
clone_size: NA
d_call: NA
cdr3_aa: CASSSGSDTQYF
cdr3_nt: TGTGCCAGCAGTTCCGGGTCAGATACGCAGTATTTT

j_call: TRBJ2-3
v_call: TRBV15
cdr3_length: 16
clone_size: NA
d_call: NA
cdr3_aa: CATSRDQKRVTDTQYF
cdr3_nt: TGTGCCACCAGCAGAGATCAGAAGCGCGTCACAGATACGCAGTATTTT

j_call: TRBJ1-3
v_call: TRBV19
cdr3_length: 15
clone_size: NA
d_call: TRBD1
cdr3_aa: CASTLSRDRGNTIYF
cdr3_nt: TGTGCCAGTACCCTCTCCCGGGACAGGGGAAACACCATATATTTT

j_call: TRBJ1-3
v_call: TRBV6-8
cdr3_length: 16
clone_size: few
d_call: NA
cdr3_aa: CASSGGTNPYGNTIYF
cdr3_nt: TGTGCCAGCAGTGGAGGGACCAACCCTTATGGAAACACCATATATTTT

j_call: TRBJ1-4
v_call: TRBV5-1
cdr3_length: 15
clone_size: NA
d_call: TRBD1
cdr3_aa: CASSSRQGANEKLFF
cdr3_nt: TGCGCCAGCAGCTCCCGACAGGGAGCTAATGAAAAACTGTTTTTT

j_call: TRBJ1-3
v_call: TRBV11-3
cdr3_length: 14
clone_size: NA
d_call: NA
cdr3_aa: CASSWGGSGNTIYF
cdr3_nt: TGTGCCAGCAGTTGGGGGGGTTCTGGAAACACCATATATTTT

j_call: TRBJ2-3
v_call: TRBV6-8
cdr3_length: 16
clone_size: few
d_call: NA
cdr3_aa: CASSLDRGGERDTQYF
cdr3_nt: TGTGCCAGCAGCCTCGACCGAGGAGGGGAGCGAGATACGCAGTATTTT

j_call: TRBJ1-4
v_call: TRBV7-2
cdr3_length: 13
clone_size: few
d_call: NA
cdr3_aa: CASSQRINEKLFF
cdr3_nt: TGTGCCAGCAGCCAACGGATAAATGAAAAACTGTTTTTT

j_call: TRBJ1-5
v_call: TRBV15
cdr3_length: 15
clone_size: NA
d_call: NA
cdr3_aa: CATNKGEGDNQPQHF
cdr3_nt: TGTGCCACCAACAAGGGGGAAGGGGACAATCAGCCCCAGCATTTT